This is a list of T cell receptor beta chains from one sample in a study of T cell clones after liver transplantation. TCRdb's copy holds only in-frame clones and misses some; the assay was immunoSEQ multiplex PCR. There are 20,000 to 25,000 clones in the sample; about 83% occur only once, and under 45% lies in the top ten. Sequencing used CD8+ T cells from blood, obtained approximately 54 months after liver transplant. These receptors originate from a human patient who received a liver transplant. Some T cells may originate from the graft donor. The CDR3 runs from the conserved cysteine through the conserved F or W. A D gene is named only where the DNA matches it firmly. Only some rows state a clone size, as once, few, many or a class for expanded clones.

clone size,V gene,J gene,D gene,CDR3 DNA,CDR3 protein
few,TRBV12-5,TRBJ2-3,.,TGTGCTAGTGGTTTGTCGGCCGGGACTCTCTCCACAGATACGCAGTATTTT,CASGLSAGTLSTDTQYF
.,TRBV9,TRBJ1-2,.,TGTGCCAGCAGCGTAGGGGGATTGGGGGACTACTATGGCTACACCTTC,CASSVGGLGDYYGYTF
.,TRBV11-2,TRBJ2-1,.,TGTGCCAGCACCCCGACGGGCTCCTACAATGAGCAGTTCTTC,CASTPTGSYNEQFF
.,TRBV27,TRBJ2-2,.,TGTGCCAGCACCGGGGTCTTTGGGGGAACCGGGGAGCTGTTTTTT,CASTGVFGGTGELFF
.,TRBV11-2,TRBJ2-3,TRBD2,TGTGCCAGCGGTGAGCGGGGGGATACGCAGTATTTT,CASGERGDTQYF
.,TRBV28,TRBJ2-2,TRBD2,TGTGCCAGCAGTCCTACGCGGAGACTAGCGGGGGGGCCGCCCACCGGGGAGCTGTTTTTT,CASSPTRRLAGGPPTGELFF
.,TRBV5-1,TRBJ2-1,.,TGCGCCAGCAGCTTGAGGGGGAACGATGAGCAGTTCTTC,CASSLRGNDEQFF
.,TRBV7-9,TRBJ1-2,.,TGTGCCAGCAGCCGTTCCCGGGACGGGGGCTATGGCTACACCTTC,CASSRSRDGGYGYTF
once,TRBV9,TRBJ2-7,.,TGTGCCAGCAGCCTAGGACCCTCCTACGAGCAGTACTTC,CASSLGPSYEQYF
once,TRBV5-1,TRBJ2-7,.,TGCGCCAGCAGCTTTGGCGATGGAACGTACGAGCAGTACTTC,CASSFGDGTYEQYF
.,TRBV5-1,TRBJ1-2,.,TGCGCCAGCAGACCACTCTCGACAGGAAACTATGGCTACACCTTC,CASRPLSTGNYGYTF
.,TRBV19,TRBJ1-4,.,TGTGCCAGTAGTGTGGCCGGGCCCCTTTTGGGCAAACTGTTTTTT,CASSVAGPLLGKLFF
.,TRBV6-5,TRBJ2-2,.,TGTGCCAGCAGTGATGGGTCCGGGGAGCTGTTTTTT,CASSDGSGELFF
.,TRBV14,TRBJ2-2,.,TGTGCCAGCAGCCAAATTGGGTGGGACACCGGGGAGCTGTTTTTT,CASSQIGWDTGELFF
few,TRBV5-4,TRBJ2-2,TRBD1,TGTGCCAGCAGTCCCAACACAGGGGTTGGGGCCGGGGAGCTGTTTTTT,CASSPNTGVGAGELFF
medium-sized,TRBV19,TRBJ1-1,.,TGTGCCAGTAGCCCGGATTCCACTGAAGCTTTCTTT,CASSPDSTEAFF
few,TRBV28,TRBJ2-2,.,TGTGCCAGCAGTGCTCGGGGGACCGGGGAGCTGTTTTTT,CASSARGTGELFF
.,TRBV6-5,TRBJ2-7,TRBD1,TGTGCCAGCAGTTTTGGACAGGGGTGGTACGAGCAGTACTTC,CASSFGQGWYEQYF
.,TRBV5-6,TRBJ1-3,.,TGTGCCAGCACGGACGGGATAACCTCTGGAAACACCATATATTTT,CASTDGITSGNTIYF
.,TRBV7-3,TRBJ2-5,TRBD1,TGTGCCAGCAGCTTAGGACGGACAGGGACCCAGTACTTC,CASSLGRTGTQYF
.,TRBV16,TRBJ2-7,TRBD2,TGTGCCAGCAGCCAATCGACTAGCGGGGCGGACCCCTTATACGAGCAGTACTTC,CASSQSTSGADPLYEQYF
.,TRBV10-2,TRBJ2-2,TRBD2,TGCGCCATTGTAGCGGGGGACAACACCGGGGAGCTGTTTTTT,CAIVAGDNTGELFF